This T cell receptor (beta chain) was recorded in a study of OX40 agonist ivuxolimab in advanced cancers. This CDR3 comprises 13 residues. With 4 bases clipped from V and 9 bases from J, the junction kept 2 bases outside the gene matches. CDR1 is SGHTA, CDR2 FQGTGA, per germline. The data were produced by immunoSEQ multiplex PCR, yet TCRdb's version contains in-frame clones alone and is incomplete. This table has around 68,000 clones, approximately 86% appearing once. V is TRBV7-3 and J is TRBJ2-1; TRBD2 matches 11 bases. The receptor's source is an adult with an advanced solid tumor such as melanoma, head and neck, liver or kidney cancer. The specimen comprised CD4+ or CD8+ T cells sorted from blood, sampled in a trial of the OX40 agonist ivuxolimab. The CDR3 DNA reads TGTGCCAGCAGCTCCGGGACTAGCGGTGAGCAGTTCTTC. Protein sequence: CASSSGTSGEQFF.